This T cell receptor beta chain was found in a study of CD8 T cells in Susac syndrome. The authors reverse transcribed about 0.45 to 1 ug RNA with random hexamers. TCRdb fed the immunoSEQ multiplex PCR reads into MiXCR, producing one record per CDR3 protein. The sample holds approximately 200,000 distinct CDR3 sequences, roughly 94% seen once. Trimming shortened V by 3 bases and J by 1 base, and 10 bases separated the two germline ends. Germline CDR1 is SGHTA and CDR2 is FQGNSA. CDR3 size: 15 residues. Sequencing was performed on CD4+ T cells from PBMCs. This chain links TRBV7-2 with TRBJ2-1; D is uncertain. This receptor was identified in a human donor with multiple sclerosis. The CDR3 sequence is CASSLGFGSYNEQFF. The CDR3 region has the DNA TGTGCCAGCAGCTTGGGGTTTGGATCCTACAATGAGCAGTTCTTC. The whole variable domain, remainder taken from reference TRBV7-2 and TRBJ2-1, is GAGVSQSPSNKVTEKGKDVELRCDPISGHTALYWYRQSLGQGLEFLIYFQGNSAPDKSGLPSDRFSAERTGGSVSTLTIQRTQQEDSAVYLCASSLGFGSYNEQFFGPGTRLTVL.